This T cell receptor (beta chain) was recovered during a study of immune evolution from preneoplasia to lung adenocarcinoma. The wider study: HLA loss of heterozygosity: under 7.5% AIS, about 14% MIA, over 25% ADC, none AAH.

J lost 7 bases, V lost 7 bases, and 3 bases had no gene match. The CDR3 runs to 11 residues. Germline V gene sequence: CDR1 SNHLY, CDR2 FYNNEI. Sequencing used immunoSEQ multiplex PCR; TCRdb keeps in-frame clones, though not all of them. The repertoire holds fewer than 9,500 clones, around 85% seen once, with roughly 2.4% in the top ten. Macro-dissection enriched premalignant or tumor cells before nucleic acid extraction. The TCR sequence derives from a person between 45 and 75 years old with lung adenocarcinoma. The sample was FFPE invasive lung adenocarcinoma tissue. The chain links TRBV2 to TRBJ2-5; 7 bases map to TRBD2. CDR3 sequence (DNA): TGTGCCAGCACTGGGGGGGGGACCCAGTACTTC. It codes for CASTGGGTQYF.